This passage covers 2 T cell receptor beta chains from one sample sequenced in a study of T cells after yellow fever vaccination. TCRdb ran MiXCR on the 5' RACE reads and lists one entry per CDR3 protein. The sample shows approximately 510,000 distinct CDR3 sequences, around a fifth of them seen only once. Sequenced here: PBMCs, sampled 20 to 25 days after the first yellow fever vaccination. All receptors derive from a man between 18 and 35 years old who received the YFV17D yellow fever vaccine.

This clonotype was observed a handful of times. V gene TRBV4-1 combines with J gene TRBJ1-1; possibly TRBD1 for D (6 bases). This CDR3 has 16 amino acids. Germline V gene sequence: CDR1 MGHRA, CDR2 YSYEKL. V was shortened by 3 bases and J by 0 bases, with 14 bases between the two germline ends. CDR3 residues: CASSQGPTGVNTEAFF. Here the CDR3 DNA reads TGCGCCAGCAGCCAGGGACCGACAGGAGTGAACACTGAAGCTTTCTTT.

This clonotype was detected once. The gene calls are TRBV21-1 and TRBJ2-1; the table calls TRBD1, which could not be checked here. TRBV21-1 has pseudogene status. CDR3 size: 14 residues. CDR3 residues: CASSKIPPGYEQFF. The CDR3 coding sequence is TGTGCCAGCAGCAAAATACCCCCGGGTTATGAGCAGTTCTTC.